This note documents a single TCR beta chain sequence. Its recognized antigen is unknown. Base qualities are missing; no much larger clone stands one base away. This specimen belongs to a study of Ad26.COV2.S vaccination and SARS-CoV-2 variants (dated by TCRdb to the early 2020s). Regarding the study in general: Donors in the vaccine arm were drawn from COV1001, a multicentre, randomized, double-blind, placebo-controlled phase I-IIa trial testing Ad26.COV2.S in healthy adults. Ad26.COV2.S was administered intramuscularly at a dose of 5x10^10 or 1x10^11 viral particles, either as one shot or as two shots given 56 days apart. The specificity and breadth of SARS-CoV-2-reactive T cell receptors after Ad26.COV2.S vaccination were assessed by TCRbeta repertoire sequencing. A total of around 32 samples were included in the TCR-sequenced set, comprising around 19 Ad26.COV2.S vaccine recipients, 5 placebo recipients and 8 SARS-CoV-2 convalescent individuals. Trial participants were randomized into five groups of five, in which low-dose or high-dose Ad26.COV2.S was given once or twice, or placebo was given on both occasions. Blinding of investigators to trial group allocation was maintained during experiments and outcome assessment.

Points the paper makes about the study in general: Vaccine and placebo recipients had similar non-spike TCR breadth, a finding consistent with the vaccine containing only spike. Compared with placebo recipients, Ad26.COV2.S recipients showed higher spike-specific TCR breadth (P = 0.0014). After vaccination, substantial breadth of spike-specific CD8+ and CD4+ T cell responses was reported. The authors noted that total T cell responses may have been underestimated by the TCR breadth and depth analyses. The study was not powered for comparison of responses between vaccine doses or regimens.

The treatment or condition label here, explained by the study, means: over 15 received Ad26.COV2.S at low or high dose, single or two shots; about 5 received placebo; per-sample allocation not given. Repertoires of vaccine and placebo recipients were sequenced from samples taken on day 63 after the first injection. In Cohort 1b, about two dozen adults aged 18-55 years were enrolled at a single site in Boston, USA, between 29 July and 7 August 2020. Ad26.COV2.S was a replication-incompetent adenovirus type 26 vector that expressed a prefusion-stabilized SARS-CoV-2 spike protein derived from the original Wuhan strain. From the cysteine through the phenylalanine, the CDR3 covers 16 amino acids. Only the CDR3 DNA is retained, 48 bases long and in frame from the first base. V gives up 0 bases and J gives up 0 bases, and the segment between their germline ends measures 11 bases. For CDR1 and CDR2, the germline V gene lists KGHDR and SFDVKD.

TCRbeta CDR3 regions were sequenced with the immunoSEQ Assay. After extraction, genomic DNA underwent amplification by bias-controlled multiplex PCR, followed by high-throughput sequencing. The original pipeline was this. Collapsing and filtering of sequences were performed to quantify the absolute abundance of each unique TCRbeta CDR3 region. T cell fraction was estimated by normalization of TCRbeta template counts to usable DNA, with usable DNA being measured through amplification of reference genes present in all nucleated cells. Repertoire TCRs were annotated as SARS-CoV-2-specific when V gene, CDR3 amino acid sequence and J gene were exactly matched to a known reactive TCR set. MIRA supplied the reference SARS-CoV-2 TCR set, which was filtered for enrichment in COVID-19-positive ImmuneCODE repertoires so that public or cross-reactive TCRs were removed. Drawing on the MIRA antigens, annotated TCRs were analysed further at the level of specific ORF or position within ORF. Breadth was defined as the number of annotated unique rearrangements divided by the total number of unique productive rearrangements, and depth was defined as the summed frequency of the annotated unique rearrangements. Group comparisons of TCR breadth used two-sided Wilcoxon rank-sum tests. TCRdb holds this immuneACCESS table with in-frame rearrangements only. Some clones are missing; in checked studies, unresolved V genes explain under half, and the rest has no known cause. D and trimming were read from the DNA, whereas the V and J calls and clone size are those reported in that table. The sample contains roughly 380,000 clones, 80% to 90% of them found a single time. The ten largest account for around 3.6% of the sample.

The clonotype comes from a person aged 18 to 65 who received the Ad26.COV2.S COVID-19 vaccine or a placebo. In this chain, TRBV24-1 is recombined with TRBJ2-7; no D gene is confidently identified. Material: peripheral blood, obtained in a trial of Ad26.COV2.S vaccine versus placebo. The CDR3 region reads CATSDLWPPGSYEQYF. The nucleotides are TGTGCCACCAGTGATTTGTGGCCCCCAGGCTCCTACGAGCAGTACTTC.